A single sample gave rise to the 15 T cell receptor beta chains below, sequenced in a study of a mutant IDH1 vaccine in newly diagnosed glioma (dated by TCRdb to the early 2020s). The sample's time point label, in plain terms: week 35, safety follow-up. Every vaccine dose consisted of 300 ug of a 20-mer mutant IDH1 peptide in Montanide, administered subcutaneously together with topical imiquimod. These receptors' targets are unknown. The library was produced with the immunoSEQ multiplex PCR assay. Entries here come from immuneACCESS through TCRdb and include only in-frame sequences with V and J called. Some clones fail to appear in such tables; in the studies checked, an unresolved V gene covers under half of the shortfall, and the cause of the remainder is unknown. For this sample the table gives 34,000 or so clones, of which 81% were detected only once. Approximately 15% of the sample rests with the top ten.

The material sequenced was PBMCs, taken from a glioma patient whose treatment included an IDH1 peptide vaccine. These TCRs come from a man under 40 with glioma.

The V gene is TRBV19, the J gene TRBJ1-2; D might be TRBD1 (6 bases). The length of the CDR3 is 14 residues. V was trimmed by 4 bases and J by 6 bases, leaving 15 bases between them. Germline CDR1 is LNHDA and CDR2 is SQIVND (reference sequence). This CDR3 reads CASSTIWTVHGYTF. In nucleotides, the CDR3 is TGTGCCAGTAGTACCATATGGACAGTTCATGGCTACACCTTC.

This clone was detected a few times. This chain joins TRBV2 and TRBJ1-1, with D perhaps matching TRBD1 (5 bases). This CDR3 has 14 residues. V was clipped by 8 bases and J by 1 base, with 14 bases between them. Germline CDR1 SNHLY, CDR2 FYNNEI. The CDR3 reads CASRIWQGNTEAFF. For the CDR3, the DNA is TGTGCCAGCCGGATCTGGCAGGGGAACACTGAAGCTTTCTTT.

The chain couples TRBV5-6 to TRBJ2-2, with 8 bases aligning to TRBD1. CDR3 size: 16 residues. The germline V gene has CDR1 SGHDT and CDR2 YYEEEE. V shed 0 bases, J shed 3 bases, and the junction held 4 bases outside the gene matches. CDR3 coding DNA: TGTGCCAGCAGCTTGGCCGGGACAGGCTACACCGGGGAGCTGTTTTTT. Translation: CASSLAGTGYTGELFF.

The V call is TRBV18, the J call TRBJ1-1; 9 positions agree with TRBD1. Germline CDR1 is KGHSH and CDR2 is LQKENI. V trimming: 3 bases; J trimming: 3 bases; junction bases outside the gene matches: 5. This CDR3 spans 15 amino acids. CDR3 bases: TGTGCCAGCTCACCGACAGGGGGGGCGGACACTGAAGCTTTCTTT. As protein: CASSPTGGADTEAFF.

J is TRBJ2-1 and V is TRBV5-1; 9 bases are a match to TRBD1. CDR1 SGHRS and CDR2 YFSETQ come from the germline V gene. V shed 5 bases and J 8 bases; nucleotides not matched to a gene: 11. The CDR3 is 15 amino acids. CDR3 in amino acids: CASRSRQGVDDEQFF. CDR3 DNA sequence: TGCGCCAGCAGATCGAGACAGGGGGTAGACGATGAGCAGTTCTTC.

CDR3 nucleotide sequence: TGTGCCAGTAGTACGGGGAGGGGTTACGAGCAGTACTTC. This translates into CASSTGRGYEQYF. V usage is TRBV19 and J usage is TRBJ2-7, with 7 bases matching TRBD2. CDR3 length: 13 residues. Germline values: CDR1 LNHDA, CDR2 SQIVND (reference sequence). The junction had 4 bases not matched to a gene; V was cut back by 4 bases and J by 4 bases.

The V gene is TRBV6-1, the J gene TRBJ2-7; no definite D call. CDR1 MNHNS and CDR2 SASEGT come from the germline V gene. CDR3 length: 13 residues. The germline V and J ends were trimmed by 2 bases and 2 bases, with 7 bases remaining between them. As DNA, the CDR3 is TGTGCCAGCAGTGAACGGGCGGCCTACGAGCAGTACTTC. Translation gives CASSERAAYEQYF.

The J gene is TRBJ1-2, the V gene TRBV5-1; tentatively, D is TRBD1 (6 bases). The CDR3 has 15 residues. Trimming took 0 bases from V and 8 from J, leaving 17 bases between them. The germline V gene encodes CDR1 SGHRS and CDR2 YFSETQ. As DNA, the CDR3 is TGCGCCAGCAGCTTGGAGGGGGGACCCGCTTGGGGCTACACCTTC. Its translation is CASSLEGGPAWGYTF.

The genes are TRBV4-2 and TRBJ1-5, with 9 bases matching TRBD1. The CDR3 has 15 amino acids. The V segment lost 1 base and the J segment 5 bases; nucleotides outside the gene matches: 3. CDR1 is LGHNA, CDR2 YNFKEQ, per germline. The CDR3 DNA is TGTGCCAGCAGCCAAGGGGGACAGGGCGATCAGCCCCAGCATTTT. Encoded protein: CASSQGGQGDQPQHF.

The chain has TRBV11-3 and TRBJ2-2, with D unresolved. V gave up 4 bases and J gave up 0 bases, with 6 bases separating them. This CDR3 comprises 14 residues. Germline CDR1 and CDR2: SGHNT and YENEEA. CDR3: CASSSPANTGELFF. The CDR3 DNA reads TGTGCCAGCAGCTCCCCAGCGAACACCGGGGAGCTGTTTTTT.

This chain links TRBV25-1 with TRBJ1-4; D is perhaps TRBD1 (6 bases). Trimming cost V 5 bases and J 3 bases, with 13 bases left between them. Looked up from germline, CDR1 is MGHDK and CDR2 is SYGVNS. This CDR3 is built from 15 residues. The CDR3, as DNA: TGTGCCAGCAGTCCACAGGGTAGGGCTAATGAAAAACTGTTTTTT. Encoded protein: CASSPQGRANEKLFF.

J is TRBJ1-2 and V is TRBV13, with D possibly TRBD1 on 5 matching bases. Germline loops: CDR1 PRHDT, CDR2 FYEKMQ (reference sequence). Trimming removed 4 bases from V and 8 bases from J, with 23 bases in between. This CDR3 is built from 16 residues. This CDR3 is CASSSGTDSFAQGYTF. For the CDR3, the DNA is TGTGCCAGCAGCTCCGGGACGGATAGTTTTGCCCAGGGCTACACCTTC.

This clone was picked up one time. CDR3 amino acids: CASSQVSEGTEAFF. The CDR3 DNA follows: TGCGCCAGCAGCCAAGTATCAGAGGGAACTGAAGCTTTCTTT. This chain links TRBV4-1 with TRBJ1-1; no firm D call. The CDR3 length is 14 residues. Between the trimmed V and J ends, which lost 1 base and 5 bases, there was a span of 11 bases. CDR1 and CDR2 (germline): MGHRA, YSYEKL.

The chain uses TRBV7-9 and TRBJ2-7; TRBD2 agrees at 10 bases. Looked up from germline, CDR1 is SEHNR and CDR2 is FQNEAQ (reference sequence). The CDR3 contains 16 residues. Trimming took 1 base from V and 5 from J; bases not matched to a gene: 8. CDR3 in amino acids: CASSLDQAGGRDEQYF. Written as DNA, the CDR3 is TGTGCCAGCAGCTTAGACCAAGCGGGAGGGCGGGACGAGCAGTACTTC.

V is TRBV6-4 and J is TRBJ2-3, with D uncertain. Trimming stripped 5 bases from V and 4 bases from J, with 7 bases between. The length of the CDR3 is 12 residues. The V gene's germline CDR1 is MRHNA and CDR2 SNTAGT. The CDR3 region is CASSNQADTQYF. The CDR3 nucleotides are TGTGCCAGCAGTAATCAGGCAGATACGCAGTATTTT.